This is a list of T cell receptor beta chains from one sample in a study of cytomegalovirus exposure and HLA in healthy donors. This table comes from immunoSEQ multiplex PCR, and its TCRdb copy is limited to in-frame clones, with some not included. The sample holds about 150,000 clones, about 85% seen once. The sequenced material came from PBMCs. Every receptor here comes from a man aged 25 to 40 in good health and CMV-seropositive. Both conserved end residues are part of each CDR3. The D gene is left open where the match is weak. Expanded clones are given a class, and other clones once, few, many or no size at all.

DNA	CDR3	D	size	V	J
TGTGCCAGCAGCGTCCGACAGGGAGCCGACGAGCAGTACTTC	CASSVRQGADEQYF	TRBD1	-	TRBV11-3	TRBJ2-7
TGTGCCAGTAGTACCACTAGCGGGGGGGCCAAAAACATTCAGTACTTC	CASSTTSGGAKNIQYF	TRBD2	-	TRBV19	TRBJ2-4
TGTGCCAGCAGTTTGCAGGGAGGCTACACCTTC	CASSLQGGYTF	-	-	TRBV6-6	TRBJ1-2
TGTGCCAGTAGTGAGCCGCCAACTAATGAAAAACTGTTTTTT	CASSEPPTNEKLFF	-	-	TRBV19	TRBJ1-4
TGTGCCAGCATGGACACAACTAATGAAAAACTGTTTTTT	CASMDTTNEKLFF	-	-	TRBV7-9	TRBJ1-4
TGTGCCAGCAGTTTGAGGGAAGGATACGAGCAGTACTTC	CASSLREGYEQYF	-	-	TRBV27	TRBJ2-7
TGCGCCAGCAGCAAATCCGGGACTAGCGGGAGTAATGAGCAGTTCTTC	CASSKSGTSGSNEQFF	TRBD2	few	TRBV5-1	TRBJ2-1
TGTGCCAGTGGATGGAACAGGGGCCACGAGCAGTACTTC	CASGWNRGHEQYF	TRBD1	-	TRBV19	TRBJ2-7
TGCAGCGCCCCCCCGACAGGCCTTCCCTCCGGTGAGCAGTTCTTC	CSAPPTGLPSGEQFF	-	-	TRBV29-1	TRBJ2-1
TGTGCCAGCACCTTACTCCTCGGGGGTGAATCCTATAATTCACCCCTCCACTTT	CASTLLLGGESYNSPLHF	-	-	TRBV6-7	TRBJ1-6
TGTGCCAGCAACAAACTAGCGGAAGACGAGCAGTACTTC	CASNKLAEDEQYF	TRBD2	-	TRBV5-4	TRBJ2-7
TGCAGTGCCCTATGGGGGCAAGGCTACACCTTC	CSALWGQGYTF	-	-	TRBV20-1	TRBJ1-2
TGTGCCAGCAGACAACCTACAGGTTACGAGCAGTACTTC	CASRQPTGYEQYF	-	-	TRBV11-1	TRBJ2-7
TGTGCCAGCAGCGCCGGGACAGGGGTCTACGAGCAGTACTTC	CASSAGTGVYEQYF	TRBD1	-	TRBV7-2	TRBJ2-7
TGTGCCAGTAGCCGCACGGACAGGGGCTATGGCTACACCTTC	CASSRTDRGYGYTF	TRBD1	-	TRBV19	TRBJ1-2
TGTGCCAGCAGCTTGCCCCTCCGAGGAACGCAGTATTTT	CASSLPLRGTQYF	-	-	TRBV7-9	TRBJ2-3
TGTGCCAGCAGCGGTACAGGAGGGCGGTATGGCTACACCTTC	CASSGTGGRYGYTF	-	-	TRBV2	TRBJ1-2
TGCGCCAGCAGCCAAGATCATGCACGGGGGGACAGGGGTCTCTACGAGCAGTACTTC	CASSQDHARGDRGLYEQYF	TRBD1	-	TRBV4-3	TRBJ2-7
TGTGCCAGCAGCCCCTCCGGGACAGGGTTTCTGAACACTGAAGCTTTCTTT	CASSPSGTGFLNTEAFF	TRBD1	few	TRBV7-9	TRBJ1-1
TGTGCCAGCAGCACCCAGACAGAAGCCTACGAGCAGTACTTC	CASSTQTEAYEQYF	-	once	TRBV7-2	TRBJ2-7
TGTGCCAGCCGTCCATATGAGACAGGCTATGGCTACACCTTC	CASRPYETGYGYTF	-	-	TRBV27	TRBJ1-2
TGTGCCAGCAGTTACTCTCGACAGGGTGGCTATGGCTACACCTTC	CASSYSRQGGYGYTF	TRBD1	-	TRBV6-5	TRBJ1-2
TGTGCCAGCTCCCCAGTCAGGGGGGCGTCAGATACGCAGTATTTT	CASSPVRGASDTQYF	-	-	TRBV18	TRBJ2-3
TGTGCCAGCAGGCAAAGCGGTGACGGAAGCCCTTTCTACGAGCAGTACTTC	CASRQSGDGSPFYEQYF	-	-	TRBV21-1	TRBJ2-7
TGTGCCAGCAGTTTAGTTACTAGCTTCACAGATACGCAGTATTTT	CASSLVTSFTDTQYF	-	-	TRBV27	TRBJ2-3
TGTGCCTGGAGTGCTGTCCTTGGGCAGCGACTATCTGGGGCCAACGTCCTGACTTTC	CAWSAVLGQRLSGANVLTF	-	once	TRBV30	TRBJ2-6
TGTGCCAGCACTGGGCGGGAGAGGAACACCGGGGAGCTGTTTTTT	CASTGRERNTGELFF	TRBD2	few	TRBV2	TRBJ2-2
TGTGCCAGTAGTATAGGACAGGGGGCGGAAGGCTACACCTTC	CASSIGQGAEGYTF	TRBD1	-	TRBV19	TRBJ1-2
TGTGCCACCAGCAGGGAACGGAGGAACACTGAAGCTTTCTTT	CATSRERRNTEAFF	-	-	TRBV15	TRBJ1-1
TGTGCCAGCAGCCGAGGACAGGTCACGACCCAGTACTTC	CASSRGQVTTQYF	TRBD1	-	TRBV7-9	TRBJ2-5
TGTGCCAGCAGCTTAGGGGGGACAGACTACACCTTC	CASSLGGTDYTF	TRBD1	few	TRBV7-8	TRBJ1-2
TGTGCCAGCAGTTACCTCGGCAGGGAGGGCACAGATACGCAGTATTTT	CASSYLGREGTDTQYF	-	-	TRBV6-5	TRBJ2-3
TGTGCCAGCAGCCACCGACAGGGGGCTAGCGATGAGCAGTTCTTC	CASSHRQGASDEQFF	TRBD1	-	TRBV7-8	TRBJ2-1
TGTGCCAGCAGCTTAACCCGGGGGGGCAGGGACGGGGCCAAAAACATTCAGTACTTC	CASSLTRGGRDGAKNIQYF	TRBD2	-	TRBV7-8	TRBJ2-4
TGCGCCAGCAGCCAAGAACTAGCGGACCGCAATGAGCAGTTCTTC	CASSQELADRNEQFF	TRBD2	-	TRBV4-1	TRBJ2-1
TGTGCCAGCAGCGGACAGGTAGCTAACTATGGCTACACCTTC	CASSGQVANYGYTF	TRBD1	-	TRBV13	TRBJ1-2
TGCGCCAGCAGCCTCCAGGGGGCAACTAATGAAAAACTGTTTTTT	CASSLQGATNEKLFF	TRBD1	-	TRBV5-1	TRBJ1-4
TGCGCCAGCAGCTTGGGAGGGGGGAACACTGAAGCTTTCTTT	CASSLGGGNTEAFF	-	few	TRBV5-1	TRBJ1-1
TGTGCCAGCAAAAGCCCCGGGTCTGCTAATGAAAAACTGTTTTTT	CASKSPGSANEKLFF	-	-	TRBV27	TRBJ1-4
TGTGCCAGCGGAGGACAGGGGGCTGGCAATCAGCCCCAGCATTTT	CASGGQGAGNQPQHF	TRBD1	-	TRBV27	TRBJ1-5
TGTGCCAGCAGCTTGGGACAGGCGAACACTGAAGCTTTCTTT	CASSLGQANTEAFF	TRBD1	few	TRBV7-8	TRBJ1-1
TGTGCCAGCAGCTTAGAGGCTAGTTCCTACAATGAGCAGTTCTTC	CASSLEASSYNEQFF	-	medium-sized	TRBV11-3	TRBJ2-1
TGCGCCAGCAGCTTCGGGACTAGCGATAATGAGCAGTTCTTC	CASSFGTSDNEQFF	TRBD2	-	TRBV5-1	TRBJ2-1